The entry below describes one T cell receptor beta chain. There is no known antigen for this receptor. Base qualities are missing; no much larger clone stands one base away. Deletion took 3 bases off V and 2 bases off J, with a span of 13 bases between the germline ends. The CDR3 measures 16 amino acids from cysteine to phenylalanine. Of the read, only the CDR3 DNA is kept; its 48 bases are in frame from base 1. Via the germline V gene (reference sequence), CDR1 is MNHEY and CDR2 SMNVEV. Using the deep immunoSEQ assay, TCR CDR3 regions were amplified from genomic DNA by multiplex PCR. Extracted genomic DNA from each cell subset was spread evenly across all wells of several immunoSEQ 96-well plates, with each plate serving as a replicate. Each replicate PCR for sorted subsets received roughly 200 ng genomic DNA, equal to roughly 33,000 T cell genomes. Purified libraries were measured with a Qubit 3.0 fluorometer, size-checked on a Bioanalyzer 2100, and measured again with the KAPA Library Quantification kit. A separate single-read 150-cycle Illumina NextSeq 550 flow cell was used to sequence each immunoSEQ 96-well plate. The original pipeline was this. Because only junctional sequences without quality scores were contained in the immunoSEQ output, filtering matching that applied to full-length reads could not be performed. To assign V/J genes and CDR3, sequences were annotated using PyIR, a Python wrapper for IgBLAST v1.9, with IMGT germline references. Reads were removed for weak V/J assignments (E-value above 1e-6), missing CDR3, stop codons, out-of-frame junctions, or ambiguous translated residues. V3J clonotypes were defined as sequences sharing the same inferred V gene, J gene, and CDR3 amino acid sequence. Percentage overlap between repertoires was computed as shared unique clonotypes divided by the size of the smaller repertoire. RTK rarefaction, the Chao1 estimator, and Recon v2.1 estimates of unobserved clonotypes were used to assess repertoire richness. For all TCRbeta clonotypes obtained by the gDNA method from a handful of donors, generation probabilities were computed with OLGA. Sourced from immuneACCESS, this table was stored by TCRdb with only in-frame sequences that have V and J called. A share of the clones is absent; for the studies checked, an unresolved V gene accounts for under half, and the remainder has no known explanation. That table supplies the V and J calls and clone size; D and trimming were determined from the DNA. The sample table shows some 1 million clones, and more than 60% are seen once. The ten most abundant clones make up over 1.3% of the sample.

The source of the sample is a study of shared clonotypes between healthy human individuals (dated by TCRdb to the early 2020s). Context from the whole study: The cohort included three men and a couple of women between 18 and 49 years of age. Per donor, three plates each were used for CD4 naive and CD4 memory, two for CD8 naive, and one for CD8 memory. Blood TCR repertoires of about 5 healthy adults were deeply sequenced to estimate repertoire size and the extent of clonotype sharing between individuals. Libraries were prepared and TCR repertoires were sequenced by different laboratories using diverse techniques, in order to increase sequencing depth and limit assay-specific biases. Between about 0.8 and 9 billion PBMCs per donor were obtained by leukapheresis.

The donors were healthy, HIV-negative adults who had no recently reported acute infections or vaccinations. Every donor was a Caucasian adult residing in Nashville, Tennessee, USA. CD4+ T cells were enriched by magnetic negative selection; naive cells were then positively selected on CD45RA, and the negative fraction formed the memory subset. After blood collection by leukapheresis, PBMCs were isolated using Ficoll-Histopaque density gradient centrifugation and then cryopreserved in the vapor phase of liquid nitrogen. Analytical flow cytometry was used to check the purity and quantity of every magnetically sorted T cell population. Each sorted fraction had its genomic DNA isolated and then quantified by UV absorbance on a Nanodrop 2000c. What the authors observed across the whole study: Compared with non-shared clonotypes, the clonotypes found in all four sorted-subset donors had higher generation probabilities. Because the study included only a small number of donors, the genetic and exposure-history diversity represented was limited. Based on pairwise subsampling, the degree of clonotype sharing among donors was expected to be affected by sequencing depth. Sampling was restricted to blood, and TCR repertoires in tissues likely differ from the TCR repertoires found in blood. When four donors were compared, the shared fraction of clonotypes was 5% to 6.5% for naive CD4, around 3.6% for naive CD8, about 2.4% for memory CD4, and 0.3% to 0.5% for memory CD8. Estimated clonotype richness was generally larger for naive than for memory subsets. Incomplete sequencing was indicated by rarefaction of sorted-subset datasets, despite the large sequencing depth.

The origin of this receptor is a man between 18 and 29 years old in good health. Sequencing used memory CD4+ T cells sorted from blood. Sample cell subset or site, as interpreted from the label and publication: CD45RA-negative fraction. The chain couples TRBV27 to TRBJ2-2; no D gene is confidently identified. The base sequence is TGTGCCAGCAGTTTCAATCCCCGCCGTAACACCGGGGAGCTGTTTTTT. Translated, this is CASSFNPRRNTGELFF.